The 11 T cell receptor beta chains given below trace back to one sample, sequenced in a study of OX40 agonist ivuxolimab in advanced cancers. Clones were sequenced by immunoSEQ multiplex PCR, and TCRdb holds only the in-frame ones, with some missing. The table shows 20,000 to 25,000 clones, with roughly 82% occurring only once. This specimen was CD4+ or CD8+ T cells sorted from blood, taken in a trial of the OX40 agonist ivuxolimab. These receptors originate from an adult with an advanced solid tumor such as melanoma, head and neck, liver or kidney cancer.

The gene calls are TRBV4-1 and TRBJ2-7, with a tentative D call TRBD1 (6 bases). Germline V gives CDR1 MGHRA, CDR2 YSYEKL. V was clipped by 5 bases and J by 0 bases, with 14 bases between them. The CDR3 spans 15 residues. The CDR3 loop reads CASSERGTVSYEQYF. The CDR3 DNA reads as TGCGCCAGCAGCGAAAGGGGGACGGTCTCCTACGAGCAGTACTTC.

The chain is built from TRBV10-1 and TRBJ2-3; no reliable D call. The CDR3 spans 13 residues. The V end was cut by 3 bases, the J end by 6 bases, with 10 bases between. CDR1 WNHNN and CDR2 SYGVQD come from the germline V gene (reference sequence). Here the CDR3 reads CASSDNVPDTQYF. DNA for the CDR3: TGCGCCAGCAGTGACAACGTTCCGGATACGCAGTATTTT.

The chain employs TRBV19 and TRBJ1-5; 8 bases are shared with TRBD1. This CDR3 is built from 15 residues. With V trimmed by 3 bases and J by 7 bases, 8 bases remained unmatched. In germline, CDR1 is LNHDA, CDR2 SQIVND (reference sequence). The DNA of the CDR3 is TGTGCCAGTAGTATCACCGGACAGGGATACCAGCCCCAGCATTTT. Amino acid sequence: CASSITGQGYQPQHF.

The chain uses TRBV12-5 and TRBJ2-5; weak D call: TRBD2 (5 bases). This CDR3 has 17 residues. V lost 7 bases and J 2 bases, leaving 23 bases between the germline ends. Germline CDR1 and CDR2: LGHNT and FRNRAP. The CDR3 loop is CASAPRPPSREQETQYF. Here the CDR3 DNA reads TGTGCTAGTGCCCCGAGGCCCCCCTCGAGGGAGCAAGAGACCCAGTACTTC.

The chain combines TRBV19 with TRBJ2-3; no clear D. CDR3 length equals 13 residues. V lost 9 bases, J lost 3 bases, and 13 bases lay in between. CDR1 is LNHDA and CDR2 is SQIVND in the germline V gene (reference sequence). The CDR3: CASSTLSTDTQYF. The CDR3 DNA follows: TGTGCCAGCTCGACCCTGAGTACAGATACGCAGTATTTT.

This chain connects TRBV11-2 to TRBJ1-3; weak D call: TRBD1 (6 bases). From germline, CDR1 is SGHAT and CDR2 FQNNGV. There are 11 residues in the CDR3. The V gene lost 6 bases and the J gene lost 7 bases, with 7 bases spanning the gap. CDR3 in DNA: TGTGCCAGCAGAGGGGGGAACACCATATATTTT. Translated: CASRGGNTIYF.

V and J are TRBV28 and TRBJ1-5, with a possible D match to TRBD1 (6 bases). Germline CDR1 and CDR2: MDHEN and SYDVKM. The CDR3 is 15 residues long. With 5 bases removed from V and 0 bases from J, the gap between germline ends came to 11 bases. CDR3 loop: CASSRDIHSNQPQHF. CDR3 bases: TGTGCCAGCAGTAGGGACATCCATAGCAATCAGCCCCAGCATTTT. The entire variable domain, with the rest obtained from reference TRBV28 and TRBJ1-5, is as follows: DVKVTQSSRYLVKRTGEKVFLECVQDMDHENMFWYRQDPGLGLRLIYFSYDVKMKEKGDIPEGYSVSREKKERFSLILESASTNQTSMYLCASSRDIHSNQPQHFGDGTRLSIL.

This clone was counted a single time. The rearrangement links TRBV7-2 to TRBJ1-5; D is unclear. The CDR3 has 13 residues. V was clipped by 1 base and J by 5 bases, with 6 bases between them. Germline assignment: CDR1 SGHTA and CDR2 FQGNSA. The CDR3 DNA is TGTGCCAGCAGCTTAGAGTTAGATCAGCCCCAGCATTTT. This translates into CASSLELDQPQHF.

This chain joins TRBV30 and TRBJ2-7, with 11 bases lining up with TRBD1. Germline V gene data show CDR1 as GTSNPN and CDR2 as SVGIG (reference sequence). This CDR3 is 13 amino acids long. Losses at the gene ends were 8 bases for V and 4 bases for J; bases not matched to a gene: 7. As DNA, the CDR3 is TGTGCCGGGGGACAGGGGGTTTCGTACGAGCAGTACTTC. Protein: CAGGQGVSYEQYF.

The chain joins TRBV6-1 to TRBJ1-2; unclear D gene. Germline CDR1 reads MNHNS; CDR2 reads SASEGT. The V end lost 2 bases, the J end lost 3 bases, and 10 bases lay between the germline ends. This CDR3 comprises 14 residues. In DNA, the CDR3 is TGTGCCAGCAGTGAAATCAGCACCTACTATGGCTACACCTTC. This encodes CASSEISTYYGYTF.

This clone has just one count. V gene TRBV7-9 combines with J gene TRBJ1-2; TRBD1 matches at 9 bases. Germline V gene sequence: CDR1 SEHNR, CDR2 FQNEAQ (reference sequence). After removal of 5 bases from V and 8 bases from J, the junction contained 15 bases not matched to a gene. This CDR3 spans 16 amino acids. Written as DNA, the CDR3 is TGTGCCAGCAGCCCCCGGGACAGGGAATGGGAATTCGGCTACACCTTC. Protein: CASSPRDREWEFGYTF.